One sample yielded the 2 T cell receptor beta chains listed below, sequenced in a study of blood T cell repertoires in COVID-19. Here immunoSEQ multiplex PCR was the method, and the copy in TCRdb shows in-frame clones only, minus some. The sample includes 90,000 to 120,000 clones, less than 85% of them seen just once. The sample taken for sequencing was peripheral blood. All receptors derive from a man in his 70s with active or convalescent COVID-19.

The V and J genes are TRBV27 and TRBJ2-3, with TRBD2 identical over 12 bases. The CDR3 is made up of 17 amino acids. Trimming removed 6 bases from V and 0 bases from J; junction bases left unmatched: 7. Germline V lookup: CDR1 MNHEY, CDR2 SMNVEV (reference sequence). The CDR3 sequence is CASSPRLAGASTDTQYF. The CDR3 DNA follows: TGTGCCAGCAGCCCGAGACTAGCGGGGGCCAGCACAGATACGCAGTATTTT.

The CDR3 spells CASSPGTGNNEQFF. The CDR3 nucleotides read TGCGCCAGCAGCCCAGGGACAGGGAACAATGAGCAGTTCTTC. The chain couples TRBV5-1 to TRBJ2-1; 9 nucleotides align to TRBD1. Trimming removed 4 bases from V and 5 bases from J; junction bases left unmatched: 4. Germline CDR1 reads SGHRS; CDR2 reads YFSETQ. The CDR3 extends over 14 amino acids.